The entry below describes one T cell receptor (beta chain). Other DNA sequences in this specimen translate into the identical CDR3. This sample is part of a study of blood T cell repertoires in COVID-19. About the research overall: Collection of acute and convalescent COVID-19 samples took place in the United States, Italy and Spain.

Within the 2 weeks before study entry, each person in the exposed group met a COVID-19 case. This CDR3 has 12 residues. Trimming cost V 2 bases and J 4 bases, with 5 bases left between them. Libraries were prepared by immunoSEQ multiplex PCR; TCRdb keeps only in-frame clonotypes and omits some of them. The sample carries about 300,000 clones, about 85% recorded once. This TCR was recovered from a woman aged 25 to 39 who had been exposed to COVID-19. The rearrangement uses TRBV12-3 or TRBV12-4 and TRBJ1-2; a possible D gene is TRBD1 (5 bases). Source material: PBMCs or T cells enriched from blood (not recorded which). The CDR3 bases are TGTGCCAGCAGTTTACAGGGCTATGGCTACACCTTC. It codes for CASSLQGYGYTF.